Following are 19 T cell receptor beta chains from one sample sequenced in a study of blood T cell repertoires in COVID-19. Here immunoSEQ multiplex PCR was the method, and the copy in TCRdb shows in-frame clones only, minus some. The profile covers approximately 210,000 clones, with around 81% appearing a single time and more than 8.5% taken by the ten largest. Input material: PBMCs or T cells enriched from blood (not recorded which). The receptors here all came from a woman aged 45-65 years with acute COVID-19.

The chain links TRBV11-2 to TRBJ2-7; the D gene is possibly TRBD2 (5 bases). Per germline, CDR1 SGHAT and CDR2 FQNNGV. The V and J ends lost 5 bases and 4 bases respectively, with 9 bases between them. The CDR3 runs to 12 residues. The CDR3 nucleotides are TGTGCCAGCAGCAAAACTAGGTACGAGCAGTACTTC. It encodes CASSKTRYEQYF.

This clone was counted only a few times. The same CDR3 is also encoded by other DNA sequences in this sample. The chain recombines TRBV11-3 with TRBJ2-3; 12 positions match TRBD2. V lost 1 base and J lost 2; bases outside the gene matches: 1. The CDR3 contains 16 residues. CDR1 and CDR2 from the germline V gene are SGHNT and YENEEA. The CDR3 coding sequence is TGTGCCAGCAGCTTAGGACTAGCGGGGGCCACAGATACGCAGTATTTT. Amino acid sequence: CASSLGLAGATDTQYF.

The sample holds one count of this clone. This chain joins TRBV4-1 and TRBJ1-6; D gene uncertain. Trimming left V 0 bases short and J 9 bases short, with 3 bases between. CDR1 and CDR2 from the germline V gene are MGHRA and YSYEKL. CDR3 length: 12 amino acids. Here the CDR3 DNA reads TGCGCCAGCAGCCAAGATCGTTCACCCCTCCACTTT. It codes for CASSQDRSPLHF.

This clone was observed a handful of times. The chain couples TRBV28 to TRBJ1-2; weak D call: TRBD1 (6 bases). The CDR3 runs to 14 residues. The germline V and J ends were trimmed by 5 bases and 8 bases, with 18 bases remaining between them. CDR1 is MDHEN, CDR2 SYDVKM, per germline. The CDR3 is CASSTQGLRGGYTF. The CDR3 DNA sequence: TGTGCCAGCAGTACCCAGGGGCTCCGAGGAGGCTACACCTTC.

This chain joins TRBV18 and TRBJ2-2; possible D gene TRBD2, 6 bases. There are 15 residues in the CDR3. In germline, CDR1 is KGHSH, CDR2 LQKENI. The V gene lost 6 bases and the J gene lost 2 bases, with 13 bases spanning the gap. CDR3 nucleotide sequence: TGTGCCAGCTCCGGAGGGGAACTCAACACCGGGGAGCTGTTTTTT. It is translated as CASSGGELNTGELFF.

This chain joins TRBV6-2 or TRBV6-3 and TRBJ2-2; D is ambiguous. Trimming removed 2 bases at V and 6 bases at J, with 13 bases between. CDR1 and CDR2 from the germline V gene are MNHEY and SVGEGT. The CDR3 covers 15 residues. CDR3 loop: CASSYEPARSGELFF. Here the CDR3 DNA reads TGTGCCAGCAGTTACGAGCCGGCTAGGTCCGGGGAGCTGTTTTTT.

The chain has TRBV7-2 and TRBJ2-5; D is possibly TRBD1 (6 bases). The V gene's germline CDR1 is SGHTA and CDR2 FQGNSA. This CDR3 is 13 amino acids long. Trimming pared 5 bases from V and 4 bases from J, leaving 11 bases between. CDR3 loop: CASSQGFGETQYF. CDR3 sequence (DNA): TGTGCCAGCAGCCAGGGGTTCGGAGAGACCCAGTACTTC.

The V and J genes are TRBV5-4 and TRBJ1-1; no clear D gene. Deletions cut 3 bases from V and 5 bases from J, with 17 bases between. CDR3 length equals 15 residues. Germline values: CDR1 SGHNT, CDR2 YYREEE (reference sequence). The CDR3 is CASSWVEGAGTEAFF. CDR3 DNA sequence: TGTGCCAGCAGCTGGGTGGAGGGCGCGGGTACTGAAGCTTTCTTT.

In nucleotides, the CDR3 is TGTGCCAGCAGCGTAGGGGGTGGACTAGCTTTACTCAATGAGCAGTTCTTC. Translated, it gives CASSVGGGLALLNEQFF. V and J are TRBV9 and TRBJ2-1; 8 nucleotides align to TRBD2. Losses at the gene ends were 0 bases for V and 6 bases for J; bases not matched to a gene: 11. CDR3 length equals 17 residues. CDR1 and CDR2 from the germline V gene are SGDLS and YYNGEE.

This rearrangement joins TRBV6-5 to TRBJ2-7; tentative D call: TRBD2 (5 bases). The germline CDR1 and CDR2 sequences are MNHEY and SVGAGI. This CDR3 region has 15 residues. Trimming removed 6 bases from V and 4 bases from J, with 19 bases in between. CDR3 DNA sequence: TGTGCCAGCAGCCTATACGTGGACGGGGTGTACGAGCAGTACTTC. It encodes CASSLYVDGVYEQYF.

V is TRBV23-1 and J is TRBJ2-3; TRBD2 aligns across 14 bases. TRBV23-1 is flagged as an ORF with uncertain function. The CDR3 is 19 residues long. After removal of 6 bases from V and 2 bases from J, the junction contained 13 bases not matched to a gene. DNA of the CDR3: TGCGCCAGCAGGACTTCCGGGACTAGCGGGAGTTATCACACAGATACGCAGTATTTT. This encodes CASRTSGTSGSYHTDTQYF.

The gene calls are TRBV28 and TRBJ2-2; D possibly corresponds to TRBD2 (5 bases). The CDR3 sequence is 16 residues long. The germline CDR1 and CDR2 sequences are MDHEN and SYDVKM. With 6 bases removed from V and 5 bases from J, the gap between germline ends came to 19 bases. The DNA of the CDR3 is TGTGCCAGCAGGAACTGGAAAGGAGGCGGGACCGGGGAGCTGTTTTTT. Protein: CASRNWKGGGTGELFF.

This chain joins TRBV11-2 and TRBJ2-1; TRBD1 matches 9 bases. The V segment lost 5 bases and the J segment 6 bases; nucleotides outside the gene matches: 11. This CDR3 is 16 amino acids long. The germline CDR1 and CDR2 sequences are SGHAT and FQNNGV. The CDR3 sequence: CASSHIGTGKGNEQFF. The CDR3 DNA sequence: TGTGCCAGCAGCCACATTGGGACAGGGAAAGGCAATGAGCAGTTCTTC.

J is TRBJ1-4 and V is TRBV10-3; unclear D gene. V was trimmed by 7 bases and J by 8 bases, leaving 14 bases between them. The V gene's germline CDR1 is ENHRY and CDR2 SYGVKD. The CDR3 totals 13 residues. The CDR3 bases are TGTGCCATCAAACCCCAAGTCGGGGAAAAACTGTTTTTT. Residues: CAIKPQVGEKLFF.

V usage is TRBV30 and J usage is TRBJ2-2, with unresolved D. The CDR3 length is 12 residues. The ends were cut back, 0 bases at V and 6 bases at J, with 5 bases in the middle. Germline CDR1 reads GTSNPN; CDR2 reads SVGIG (reference sequence). CDR3 nucleotide sequence: TGTGCCTGGAGTGTATCCTCCGGGGAGCTGTTTTTT. Its translation: CAWSVSSGELFF.

The V and J genes are TRBV30 and TRBJ2-3, with 9 positions matching TRBD1. CDR3 length: 19 amino acids. J gave up 3 bases and V 2 bases, and 18 bases lay outside the gene matches. The germline V gene has CDR1 GTSNPN and CDR2 SVGIG (reference sequence). In DNA, the CDR3 is TGTGCCTGGAGTTACGGGACAGGGCAATACTTAGGGGCGACAGATACGCAGTATTTT. Its translation: CAWSYGTGQYLGATDTQYF.

This chain links TRBV15 with TRBJ1-4; tentatively, D is TRBD1 (5 bases). CDR1 is LNHNV, CDR2 YYDKDF, per germline (reference sequence). The germline V and J ends were trimmed by 1 base and 8 bases, with 17 bases remaining between them. This CDR3 has 16 amino acids. CDR3 sequence reads: CATSRAGSGYKEKLFF. CDR3 DNA: TGTGCCACCAGCAGAGCAGGGTCAGGGTATAAAGAAAAACTGTTTTTT.

V usage is TRBV7-8 and J usage is TRBJ2-3, with 12 bases fitting TRBD1. Germline V gives CDR1 SGHVS, CDR2 FQNEAQ. There are 16 residues in the CDR3. Trimming at V came to 6 bases and at J to 4 bases, leaving 8 bases not matched to a gene. The CDR3 sequence: CASSVRDRGRADTQYF. CDR3 nucleotide sequence: TGTGCCAGCAGTGTGAGGGACAGGGGGCGAGCAGATACGCAGTATTTT. The variable domain in full, with the rest retrieved from reference TRBV7-8 and TRBJ2-3, is GAGVSQSPRYKVAKRGQDVALRCDPISGHVSLFWYQQALGQGPEFLTYFQNEAQLDKSGLPSDRFFAERPEGSVSTLKIQRTQQEDSAVYLCASSVRDRGRADTQYFGPGTRLTVL.

The CDR3 DNA reads as TGTGCCAGTAACCACGGACAGGGCAACTATGGCTACACCTTC. Its translation: CASNHGQGNYGYTF. This sequence joins TRBV19 and TRBJ1-2, with 8 nucleotides matching TRBD1. Germline assignment: CDR1 LNHDA and CDR2 SQIVND (reference sequence). The CDR3 is made up of 14 amino acids. The V and J ends lost 7 bases and 2 bases, in that order; junction bases with no gene match: 6.